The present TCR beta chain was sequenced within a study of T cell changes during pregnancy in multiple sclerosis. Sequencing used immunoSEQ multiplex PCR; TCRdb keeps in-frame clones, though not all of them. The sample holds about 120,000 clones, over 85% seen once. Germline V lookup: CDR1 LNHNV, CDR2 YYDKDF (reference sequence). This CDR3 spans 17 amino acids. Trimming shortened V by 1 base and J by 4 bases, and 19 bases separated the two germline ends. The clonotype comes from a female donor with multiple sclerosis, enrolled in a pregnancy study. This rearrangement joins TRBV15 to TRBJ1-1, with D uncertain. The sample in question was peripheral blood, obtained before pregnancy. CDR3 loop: CATSRGALNLGSTEAFF. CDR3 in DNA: TGTGCCACCAGCAGAGGCGCGCTGAACCTAGGAAGCACTGAAGCTTTCTTT.